The present T cell receptor beta chain was sequenced within a study of early T cells in non-severe SARS-CoV-2 infection. For the study at large: Alpha and beta chains were unpaired, from unsorted whole-blood bulk RNA. Notes on the study in general: VDJdb-based matching was biased toward anti-spike CD8 responses and missed private and CD4 specificities.

The CDR3 extends over 14 amino acids. Trimming shortened V by 0 bases and J by 3 bases, and 8 bases separated the two germline ends. Per germline, CDR1 SGDLS and CDR2 YYNGEE. Unique molecular identifiers were attached to individual cDNA molecules. TCRdb used MiXCR to reprocess the 5' RACE reads, holding one entry per CDR3 protein. The table shows approximately 66,000 distinct CDR3 sequences, with roughly an eighth occurring only once. Worth noting for this clonotype: Antigen unknown.

This receptor was taken from an adult who was a healthcare worker with PCR-confirmed SARS-CoV-2 infection or an uninfected control (not recorded which). What was sequenced was whole blood. The chain has TRBV9 and TRBJ2-3, with D uncertain. The CDR3 region is CASSVGHLTDTQYF. CDR3 nucleotide sequence: TGTGCCAGCAGCGTAGGCCACCTAACAGATACGCAGTATTTT.